The sequence of this T cell receptor (beta chain) was determined in a study of T cells in Graves' hyperthyroidism and ophthalmopathy. Germline values: CDR1 LGHDT, CDR2 YNNKEL (reference sequence). Trimming pared 3 bases from V and 1 base from J, leaving 16 bases between. The CDR3 is 16 amino acids. Regions amplified from RNA transcripts were the TCR beta CDR3 regions. In the first-round RT-PCR of the TCR CDR3, the HTBI primer set was used. TCRdb reprocessed the multiplex PCR reads with MiXCR, giving one entry per CDR3 protein. Here the sample spans a few hundred thousand distinct CDR3 sequences, approximately 18% being singletons.

The chain combines TRBV3-1 with TRBJ2-7; D is perhaps TRBD2 (6 bases). The sample taken for sequencing was blood. The sequence derives from a man aged 18 to 29 with Graves' ophthalmopathy. DNA of the CDR3: TGTGCCAGCAGCCATCCCGTCCGGGAGAAGTCCTACGAGCAGTACTTC. Translated: CASSHPVREKSYEQYF.